This T cell receptor (beta chain) emerged from a study of cytomegalovirus exposure and HLA in healthy donors. Clones were sequenced by immunoSEQ multiplex PCR, and TCRdb holds only the in-frame ones, with some missing. The sample holds around 120,000 clones, about 84% seen once. Germline CDR1 reads SGHNT; CDR2 reads YYREEE (reference sequence). V was trimmed by 4 bases and J by 5 bases, leaving 10 bases between them. The CDR3 is made up of 13 amino acids. The chain has TRBV5-4 and TRBJ2-1; D might be TRBD2 (5 bases). The TCR was taken from a man younger than 35 in good health and CMV-seronegative. The sample was PBMCs. The CDR3 here is CASSLPGDNEQFF. The CDR3 nucleotides are TGTGCCAGCAGCCTCCCCGGGGACAATGAGCAGTTCTTC.